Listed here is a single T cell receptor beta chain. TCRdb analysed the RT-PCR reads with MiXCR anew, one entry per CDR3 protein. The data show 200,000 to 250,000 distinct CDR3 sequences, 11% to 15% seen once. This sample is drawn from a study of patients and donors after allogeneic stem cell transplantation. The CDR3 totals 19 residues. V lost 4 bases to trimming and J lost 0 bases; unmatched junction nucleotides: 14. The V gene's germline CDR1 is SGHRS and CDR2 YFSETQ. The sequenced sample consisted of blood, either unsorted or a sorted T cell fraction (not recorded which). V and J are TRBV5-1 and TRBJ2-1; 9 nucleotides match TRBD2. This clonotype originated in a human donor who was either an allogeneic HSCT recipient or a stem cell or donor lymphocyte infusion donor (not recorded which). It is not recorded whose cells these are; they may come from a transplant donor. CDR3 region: CASSPVRTSAGGSYNEQFF. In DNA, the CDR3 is TGCGCCAGCAGCCCGGTGCGGACTAGCGCGGGGGGCTCCTACAATGAGCAGTTCTTC.